A selection of T cell receptor beta chains follows, all from one sample in a study of T cell changes during pregnancy in multiple sclerosis. Using immunoSEQ multiplex PCR, the repertoire was profiled, and TCRdb retains in-frame clones only, with some absent. The sample includes approximately 46,000 clones, more than 80% seen only once; the top ten take just over 8%. Sample: CD8+ T cells from peripheral blood mononuclear cells, taken in the second trimester of pregnancy. Every receptor here comes from a female donor with multiple sclerosis, enrolled in a pregnancy study. CDR3s include the opening cysteine and the closing phenylalanine or tryptophan. The D gene is left open where the match is weak. Expanded clones get a size class; other rows say once, few or many, or leave the size out.

J gene: TRBJ2-1
D gene: TRBD1
clone size: .
V gene: TRBV27
CDR3 protein: CASSWTGTGNEQFF
CDR3 DNA: TGTGCCAGCAGCTGGACAGGGACTGGCAATGAGCAGTTCTTC

J gene: TRBJ2-7
D gene: TRBD1
clone size: .
V gene: TRBV6-6
CDR3 protein: CASSWTGPKDEQYF
CDR3 DNA: TGTGCCAGCAGCTGGACAGGGCCGAAGGACGAGCAGTACTTC

J gene: TRBJ1-1
D gene: .
clone size: once
V gene: TRBV5-6
CDR3 protein: CASSPTGGQASNTEAFF
CDR3 DNA: TGTGCCAGCAGCCCCACAGGTGGTCAGGCGTCGAACACTGAAGCTTTCTTT

J gene: TRBJ2-1
D gene: .
clone size: .
V gene: TRBV19
CDR3 protein: CASSIVGSSNEQFF
CDR3 DNA: TGTGCCAGTAGTATAGTCGGTAGCAGCAATGAGCAGTTCTTC

J gene: TRBJ1-3
D gene: .
clone size: once
V gene: TRBV4-2
CDR3 protein: CASSPGGSGNTIYF
CDR3 DNA: TGTGCCAGCAGCCCCGGGGGCTCTGGAAACACCATATATTTT

J gene: TRBJ1-1
D gene: .
clone size: .
V gene: TRBV2
CDR3 protein: CASSDVRWSTEAFF
CDR3 DNA: TGTGCCAGCAGTGATGTAAGATGGAGCACTGAAGCTTTCTTT

J gene: TRBJ1-1
D gene: .
clone size: .
V gene: TRBV6-1
CDR3 protein: CASSEVPVNTEAFF
CDR3 DNA: TGTGCCAGCAGTGAAGTTCCGGTGAACACTGAAGCTTTCTTT

J gene: TRBJ2-1
D gene: TRBD2
clone size: .
V gene: TRBV11-2
CDR3 protein: CASSPGGDAFF
CDR3 DNA: TGTGCCAGCAGCCCCGGGGGGGATGCGTTCTTC

J gene: TRBJ1-5
D gene: TRBD1
clone size: .
V gene: TRBV29-1
CDR3 protein: CSVVTGGMGSNQPQHF
CDR3 DNA: TGCAGCGTTGTGACAGGGGGAATGGGTAGCAATCAGCCCCAGCATTTT

J gene: TRBJ1-1
D gene: .
clone size: once
V gene: TRBV30
CDR3 protein: CAWSGTSPPEAFF
CDR3 DNA: TGTGCCTGGAGTGGAACAAGTCCCCCTGAAGCTTTCTTT

J gene: TRBJ2-1
D gene: TRBD2
clone size: .
V gene: TRBV11-2
CDR3 protein: CASSERSGGPGNEQFF
CDR3 DNA: TGTGCCAGCAGCGAGAGGAGCGGGGGGCCGGGAAATGAGCAGTTCTTC

J gene: TRBJ2-2
D gene: .
clone size: .
V gene: TRBV7-9
CDR3 protein: CASSLFSDYTGELFF
CDR3 DNA: TGTGCCAGCAGCTTATTTAGCGACTACACCGGGGAGCTGTTTTTT

J gene: TRBJ2-4
D gene: .
clone size: once
V gene: TRBV25-1
CDR3 protein: CASSEVGDIQYF
CDR3 DNA: TGTGCCAGCAGTGAGGTTGGAGACATTCAGTACTTC

J gene: TRBJ2-2
D gene: .
clone size: .
V gene: TRBV7-3
CDR3 protein: CASSLYTGELFF
CDR3 DNA: TGTGCCAGCAGCTTATATACCGGGGAGCTGTTTTTT

J gene: TRBJ2-2
D gene: .
clone size: .
V gene: TRBV29-1
CDR3 protein: CSVVRTNTGELFF
CDR3 DNA: TGCAGCGTTGTTAGAACGAACACCGGGGAGCTGTTTTTT

J gene: TRBJ1-5
D gene: .
clone size: .
V gene: TRBV2
CDR3 protein: CASTAGPGNSNQPQHF
CDR3 DNA: TGTGCCAGCACCGCGGGGCCGGGGAATAGCAATCAGCCCCAGCATTTT

J gene: TRBJ2-3
D gene: TRBD1
clone size: .
V gene: TRBV4-1
CDR3 protein: CASSQEDRGPVNTQYF
CDR3 DNA: TGCGCCAGCAGCCAAGAGGACAGGGGGCCCGTAAATACGCAGTATTTT

J gene: TRBJ2-2
D gene: TRBD2
clone size: .
V gene: TRBV9
CDR3 protein: CASSVEKRGANTGELFF
CDR3 DNA: TGTGCCAGCAGCGTAGAGAAGCGGGGGGCGAACACCGGGGAGCTGTTTTTT

J gene: TRBJ1-1
D gene: .
clone size: .
V gene: TRBV9
CDR3 protein: CASSVLGTGTEAFF
CDR3 DNA: TGTGCCAGCAGCGTATTGGGGACTGGCACTGAAGCTTTCTTT

J gene: TRBJ1-1
D gene: .
clone size: .
V gene: TRBV7-6
CDR3 protein: CASSGLMNTEAFF
CDR3 DNA: TGTGCCAGCAGCGGACTGATGAACACTGAAGCTTTCTTT

J gene: TRBJ2-7
D gene: TRBD1
clone size: .
V gene: TRBV4-1
CDR3 protein: CASSQARGQAYEQYF
CDR3 DNA: TGCGCCAGCAGCCAGGCGAGGGGACAGGCCTACGAGCAGTACTTC

J gene: TRBJ2-2
D gene: TRBD1
clone size: .
V gene: TRBV11-3
CDR3 protein: CASSPPWGTGGIGELFF
CDR3 DNA: TGTGCCAGCAGCCCCCCTTGGGGGACAGGGGGCATCGGGGAGCTGTTTTTT

J gene: TRBJ2-3
D gene: .
clone size: .
V gene: TRBV6-1
CDR3 protein: CASSDAIAHTQYF
CDR3 DNA: TGTGCCAGCAGTGACGCTATAGCGCATACGCAGTATTTT

J gene: TRBJ2-7
D gene: TRBD1
clone size: once
V gene: TRBV2
CDR3 protein: CASRERTGDYEQYF
CDR3 DNA: TGTGCCAGCAGAGAAAGGACAGGGGATTACGAGCAGTACTTC

J gene: TRBJ2-7
D gene: .
clone size: .
V gene: TRBV7-8
CDR3 protein: CASSFPTSSYEQYF
CDR3 DNA: TGTGCCAGCAGCTTCCCAACCAGCTCCTACGAGCAGTACTTC

J gene: TRBJ2-1
D gene: TRBD1
clone size: .
V gene: TRBV19
CDR3 protein: CASSIASGGPNEQFF
CDR3 DNA: TGTGCCAGTAGTATCGCGTCAGGGGGCCCCAATGAGCAGTTCTTC

J gene: TRBJ2-7
D gene: TRBD2
clone size: .
V gene: TRBV11-1
CDR3 protein: CASSFPGGSYEQYF
CDR3 DNA: TGTGCCAGCAGCTTTCCGGGAGGGTCCTACGAGCAGTACTTC

J gene: TRBJ2-1
D gene: .
clone size: .
V gene: TRBV5-4
CDR3 protein: CASSSTSAEQFF
CDR3 DNA: TGTGCCAGCAGCTCCACTTCTGCTGAGCAGTTCTTC

J gene: TRBJ2-5
D gene: .
clone size: .
V gene: TRBV27
CDR3 protein: CATRPDSRSTETQYF
CDR3 DNA: TGTGCCACCCGTCCGGACAGTCGAAGTACGGAGACCCAGTACTTC

J gene: TRBJ2-7
D gene: .
clone size: .
V gene: TRBV6-5
CDR3 protein: CASSYDGATYEQYF
CDR3 DNA: TGTGCCAGCAGTTACGATGGGGCAACCTACGAGCAGTACTTC

J gene: TRBJ2-1
D gene: .
clone size: .
V gene: TRBV5-1
CDR3 protein: CASSFRGESSYNEQFF
CDR3 DNA: TGCGCCAGCAGCTTTCGCGGGGAGAGCTCCTACAATGAGCAGTTCTTC

J gene: TRBJ1-1
D gene: .
clone size: once
V gene: TRBV6-5
CDR3 protein: CASSPGALGTEAFF
CDR3 DNA: TGTGCCAGCAGTCCAGGGGCGCTAGGCACTGAAGCTTTCTTT

J gene: TRBJ2-2
D gene: .
clone size: .
V gene: TRBV15
CDR3 protein: CATSSGGGGTGELFF
CDR3 DNA: TGTGCCACCAGCAGCGGGGGAGGGGGCACCGGGGAGCTGTTTTTT

J gene: TRBJ2-5
D gene: TRBD2
clone size: .
V gene: TRBV4-1
CDR3 protein: CASSQVGPGGPSGETQYF
CDR3 DNA: TGCGCCAGCAGCCAAGTGGGACCGGGGGGGCCTTCAGGAGAGACCCAGTACTTC

J gene: TRBJ1-2
D gene: TRBD1
clone size: .
V gene: TRBV19
CDR3 protein: CASSRPGQGLSYGYTF
CDR3 DNA: TGTGCCAGTAGTAGGCCGGGACAGGGACTTTCCTATGGCTACACCTTC

J gene: TRBJ2-3
D gene: TRBD1
clone size: .
V gene: TRBV7-8
CDR3 protein: CASRLTRTGGTDTQYF
CDR3 DNA: TGTGCCAGCAGGCTTACCCGGACAGGGGGCACAGATACGCAGTATTTT

J gene: TRBJ2-1
D gene: .
clone size: .
V gene: TRBV7-9
CDR3 protein: CASSLSMDYYNEQFF
CDR3 DNA: TGTGCCAGCAGCTTATCAATGGACTACTACAATGAGCAGTTCTTC

J gene: TRBJ2-7
D gene: .
clone size: once
V gene: TRBV5-6
CDR3 protein: CASSPSLSYEQYF
CDR3 DNA: TGTGCCAGCAGCCCGAGCCTCTCCTACGAGCAGTACTTC

J gene: TRBJ2-2
D gene: .
clone size: .
V gene: TRBV30
CDR3 protein: CAWRQTGLGELFF
CDR3 DNA: TGTGCCTGGAGACAGACAGGCCTCGGGGAGCTGTTTTTT

J gene: TRBJ1-3
D gene: TRBD1
clone size: .
V gene: TRBV19
CDR3 protein: CASSVAGTGRNTIYF
CDR3 DNA: TGTGCCAGTAGTGTCGCCGGGACAGGGAGGAACACCATATATTTT

J gene: TRBJ1-5
D gene: .
clone size: .
V gene: TRBV27
CDR3 protein: CASSPAPGSKYQPQHF
CDR3 DNA: TGTGCCAGCAGTCCCGCACCAGGGTCAAAGTATCAGCCCCAGCATTTT

J gene: TRBJ1-1
D gene: .
clone size: .
V gene: TRBV19
CDR3 protein: CATTLTGSLNTEAFF
CDR3 DNA: TGTGCCACCACCCTAACAGGGAGCCTGAACACTGAAGCTTTCTTT

J gene: TRBJ1-4
D gene: .
clone size: .
V gene: TRBV10-3
CDR3 protein: CAISESAGEGEKLFF
CDR3 DNA: TGTGCCATCAGTGAGTCGGCAGGGGAGGGTGAAAAACTGTTTTTT

J gene: TRBJ1-2
D gene: .
clone size: .
V gene: TRBV27
CDR3 protein: CASSLKVTDGYTF
CDR3 DNA: TGTGCCAGCAGTTTAAAAGTCACAGATGGCTACACCTTC

J gene: TRBJ2-2
D gene: .
clone size: .
V gene: TRBV28
CDR3 protein: CASSLRRTVTGELFF
CDR3 DNA: TGTGCCAGCAGTTTACGTCGGACAGTCACAGGGGAGCTGTTTTTT

J gene: TRBJ2-3
D gene: TRBD2
clone size: .
V gene: TRBV14
CDR3 protein: CASSQDPLAGSTDTQYF
CDR3 DNA: TGTGCCAGCAGCCAAGATCCACTAGCGGGGAGCACAGATACGCAGTATTTT

J gene: TRBJ1-1
D gene: .
clone size: .
V gene: TRBV11-2
CDR3 protein: CATRRLSGNTEAFF
CDR3 DNA: TGTGCCACTCGTCGATTATCAGGAAACACTGAAGCTTTCTTT

J gene: TRBJ2-7
D gene: TRBD1
clone size: .
V gene: TRBV2
CDR3 protein: CASSETKGAAYEQYF
CDR3 DNA: TGTGCCAGCAGTGAGACCAAGGGGGCTGCCTACGAGCAGTACTTC